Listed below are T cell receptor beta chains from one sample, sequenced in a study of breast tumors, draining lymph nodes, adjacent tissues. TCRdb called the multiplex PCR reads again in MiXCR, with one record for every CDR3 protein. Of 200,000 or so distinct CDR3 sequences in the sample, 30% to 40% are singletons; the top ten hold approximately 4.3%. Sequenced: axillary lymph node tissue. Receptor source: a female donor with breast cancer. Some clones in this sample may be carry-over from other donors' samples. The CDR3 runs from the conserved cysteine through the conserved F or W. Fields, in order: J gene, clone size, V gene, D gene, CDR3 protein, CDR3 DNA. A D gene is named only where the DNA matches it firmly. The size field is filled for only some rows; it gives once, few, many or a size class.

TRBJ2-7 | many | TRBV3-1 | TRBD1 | CASSRTGGYEQYF | TGTGCCAGCAGCCGGACAGGGGGCTACGAGCAGTACTTC
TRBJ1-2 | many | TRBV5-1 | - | CASSLEGGYYGYTF | TGCGCCAGCAGCTTGGAGGGAGGCTACTATGGCTACACCTTC
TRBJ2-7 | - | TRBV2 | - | CASSEDGNYEQYF | TGTGCCAGCAGTGAAGACGGGAACTACGAGCAGTACTTC
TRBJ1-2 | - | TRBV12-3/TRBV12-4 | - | CASSLAYGYGYTF | TGTGCCAGCAGTTTAGCGTATGGCTATGGCTACACCTTC
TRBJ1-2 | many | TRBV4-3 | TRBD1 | CASSQDLPGGFGYTF | TGCGCCAGCAGCCAAGATCTTCCAGGGGGCTTTGGCTACACCTTC
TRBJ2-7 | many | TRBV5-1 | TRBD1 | CASSLGHRDSSYEQYF | TGCGCCAGCAGCTTGGGGCACCGGGACAGCTCCTACGAGCAGTACTTC
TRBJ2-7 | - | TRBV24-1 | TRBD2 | CATSDPTGTSDSEQYF | TGTGCCACCAGTGACCCTACCGGGACTAGCGATAGCGAGCAGTACTTC
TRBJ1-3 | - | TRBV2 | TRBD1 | CASGDRGLPSSGNTIYF | TGTGCCAGCGGAGACAGGGGACTCCCGAGCTCTGGAAACACCATATATTTT
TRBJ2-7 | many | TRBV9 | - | CASSVAESGRYEQYF | TGTGCCAGCAGCGTAGCTGAAAGCGGGCGGTACGAGCAGTACTTC
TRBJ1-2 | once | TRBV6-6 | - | CASSHSDIAKGNTF | TGTGCCAGCAGTCACTCGGACATTGCAAAGGGAAACACCTTC
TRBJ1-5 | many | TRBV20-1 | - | CSASPGSTNQPQHF | TGCAGTGCTAGCCCCGGTAGCACCAATCAGCCCCAGCATTTT
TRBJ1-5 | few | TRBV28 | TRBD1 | CASSLLGQGAHQPQHF | TGTGCCAGCAGTTTATTAGGACAGGGGGCCCATCAGCCCCAGCATTTT
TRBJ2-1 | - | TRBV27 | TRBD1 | CASIRWGRTGVNEQFF | TGTGCCAGCATCAGATGGGGACGGACAGGAGTGAATGAGCAGTTCTTC
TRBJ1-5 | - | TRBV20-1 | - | CSASPTSGTSQETQHF | TGCAGTGCTAGCCCGACTAGCGGGACTTCCCAAGAGACCCAGCATTTT
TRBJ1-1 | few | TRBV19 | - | CASSIGELNTEAFF | TGTGCCAGTAGTATAGGGGAACTGAACACTGAAGCTTTCTTT
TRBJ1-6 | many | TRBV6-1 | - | CASSEEGGQGSPLHF | TGTGCCAGCAGTGAAGAAGGGGGGCAAGGTTCACCCCTCCACTTT